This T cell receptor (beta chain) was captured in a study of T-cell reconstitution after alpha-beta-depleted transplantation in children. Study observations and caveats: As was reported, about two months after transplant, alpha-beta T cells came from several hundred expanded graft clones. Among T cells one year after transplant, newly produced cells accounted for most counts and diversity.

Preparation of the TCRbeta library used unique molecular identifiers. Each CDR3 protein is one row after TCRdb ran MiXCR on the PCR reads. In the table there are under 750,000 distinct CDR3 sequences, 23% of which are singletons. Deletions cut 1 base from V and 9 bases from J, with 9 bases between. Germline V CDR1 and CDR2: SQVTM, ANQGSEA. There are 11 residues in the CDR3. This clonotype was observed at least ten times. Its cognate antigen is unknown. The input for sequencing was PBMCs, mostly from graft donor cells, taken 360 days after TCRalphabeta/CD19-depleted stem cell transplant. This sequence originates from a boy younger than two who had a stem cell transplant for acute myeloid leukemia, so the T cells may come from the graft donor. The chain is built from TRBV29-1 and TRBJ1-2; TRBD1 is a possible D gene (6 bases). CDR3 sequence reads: CSVEGGASYTF. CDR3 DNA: TGCAGCGTTGAAGGGGGGGCGAGCTACACCTTC.